These 25 T cell receptor beta chains were all obtained from the same sample, sequenced in a study of CD8 T cells in ankylosing spondylitis. Points from the study as a whole: A TCR beta motif of eight highly homologous variants appeared characteristic of ankylosing spondylitis blood.

TCRdb independently ran MiXCR on the 5' RACE reads; one entry per CDR3 protein. The sample lists about 700,000 distinct CDR3 sequences, around 17% occurring once. The antigens these receptors bind are not known. Sample: blood, either unsorted or a sorted T cell fraction (not recorded which). Receptor source: a male donor with ankylosing spondylitis.

This chain joins TRBV12-3 or TRBV12-4 and TRBJ2-7, with 11 bases aligning to TRBD2. The CDR3 has 14 residues. Germline trimming cut 10 bases from V and 5 bases from J; bases unmatched to any gene: 10. CDR3 protein: CATSSGRAQDEQYF. In DNA, the CDR3 is TGTGCCACGAGTAGCGGGAGGGCCCAGGACGAGCAGTACTTC.

This clonotype was observed a few times. The chain combines TRBV4-1 with TRBJ2-2, with 9 bases fitting TRBD1. V trimming: 3 bases; J trimming: 0 bases; junction bases outside the gene matches: 5. The germline gives CDR1 MGHRA, CDR2 YSYEKL. The CDR3 is 17 residues long. The CDR3, as DNA: TGCGCCAGCAGCCATCCGGGACAGGGACCGAACACCGGGGAGCTGTTTTTT. It yields the protein CASSHPGQGPNTGELFF.

The table lists this clonotype with a few counts. V gene TRBV12-3 or TRBV12-4 combines with J gene TRBJ1-2; TRBD1 agrees at 10 bases. The ends lost 5 bases at V and 8 bases at J; junction bases unmatched: 2. The length of the CDR3 is 12 residues. CDR3 in DNA: TGTGCCAGCAGTGGACAGGGGGAAGGCTACACCTTC. Translating it yields CASSGQGEGYTF.

This clonotype appeared a few times. The chain is built from TRBV15 and TRBJ2-2; TRBD2 agrees at 11 bases. V lost 0 bases, J lost 4 bases, and 4 bases stayed unmatched. In germline, CDR1 is LNHNV, CDR2 YYDKDF (reference sequence). This CDR3 spans 17 amino acids. CDR3 sequence: CATSRDRLAGSTGELFF. The CDR3 DNA follows: TGTGCCACCAGCAGAGATCGACTAGCGGGGTCCACCGGGGAGCTGTTTTTT.

V and J are TRBV10-3 and TRBJ2-7; 16 nucleotides agree with TRBD2. V shed 7 bases and J 5 bases; nucleotides not matched to a gene: 8. CDR1 ENHRY and CDR2 SYGVKD come from the germline V gene. The CDR3 runs 16 residues. This CDR3 is CAITSGTSGRVNEQYF. The CDR3 nucleotides are TGTGCCATCACATCGGGGACTAGCGGGAGGGTCAACGAGCAGTACTTC.

This clonotype was recorded once. This CDR3 reads CASSTGGEEAFF. The CDR3, as DNA: TGTGCCAGCAGCACAGGGGGAGAAGAAGCTTTCTTT. The chain combines TRBV12-3 or TRBV12-4 with TRBJ1-1; 8 nucleotides agree with TRBD1. The junction had 5 bases not matched to a gene; V was cut back by 6 bases and J by 8 bases. CDR3 size: 12 residues.

The rearrangement uses TRBV29-1 and TRBJ2-1; 13 bases map to TRBD2. The CDR3 length is 16 residues. V trimming: 1 base; J trimming: 10 bases; junction bases outside the gene matches: 10. Germline values: CDR1 SQVTM, CDR2 ANQGSEA. The CDR3: CSVEAWTSGSLREQFF. The DNA of the CDR3 is TGCAGCGTTGAAGCTTGGACTAGCGGGAGCCTCCGGGAGCAGTTCTTC.

The gene calls are TRBV5-6 and TRBJ1-2, with D uncertain. CDR1 is SGHDT and CDR2 is YYEEEE in the germline V gene. V lost 4 bases, J lost 8 bases, and 18 bases lay in between. CDR3 length: 14 amino acids. CDR3 region: CASSPGWGKGGYTF. CDR3 sequence (DNA): TGTGCCAGCAGCCCTGGGTGGGGAAAGGGAGGCTACACCTTC.

The rearrangement links TRBV12-3 or TRBV12-4 to TRBJ2-5; D is tentatively TRBD1 or TRBD2 (5 bases each). The ends were cut back, 4 bases at V and 1 base at J, with 7 bases in the middle. CDR3 length: 13 residues. CDR3 nucleotide sequence: TGTGCCAGCAGTTGGGACGGCCAAGAGACCCAGTACTTC. It translates to CASSWDGQETQYF.

The chain joins TRBV27 to TRBJ2-7; 12 bases align to TRBD1. CDR3 size: 15 residues. With V trimmed by 5 bases and J by 11 bases, 13 bases remained unmatched. Germline V gives CDR1 MNHEY, CDR2 SMNVEV (reference sequence). The DNA for the CDR3 is TGTGCCAGCAGTGCTGGGACAGGGGGCGAATTAGGAAAGTACTTC. This gives the protein CASSAGTGGELGKYF.

This clonotype was seen a few times. V is TRBV4-3 and J is TRBJ2-1, with D perhaps TRBD2 (5 bases). Trimming left V 0 bases short and J 1 base short, with 10 bases between. From germline, CDR1 is LGHNA and CDR2 YSLEER. The CDR3 sequence is 16 residues long. Written as DNA, the CDR3 is TGCGCCAGCAGCCAAGATCCAGCGGAGTCCTACAATGAGCAGTTCTTC. Amino acid sequence: CASSQDPAESYNEQFF.

This clonotype was detected only a few times. V is TRBV12-3 or TRBV12-4 and J is TRBJ1-4; D remains ambiguous. V gave up 3 bases and J gave up 4 bases, with 6 bases separating them. The CDR3 is made up of 13 amino acids. CDR3 DNA: TGTGCCAGCAGTTTGTCCGGTAATGAAAAACTGTTTTTT. Protein: CASSLSGNEKLFF.

This clonotype has only a few counts. As DNA, the CDR3 is TGTGCCAGCAGCAGGTTAGATGACAGGGTAAACACTGAAGCTTTCTTT. Translated: CASSRLDDRVNTEAFF. The genes are TRBV21-1 and TRBJ1-1; TRBD1 is the table's D call, not checked against the DNA. TRBV21-1 is assigned pseudogene status. This CDR3 has 16 amino acids.

The chain has TRBV7-3 and TRBJ2-2; a weak D match, TRBD2 (6 bases). Trimming stripped 4 bases from V and 7 bases from J, with 19 bases between. The CDR3 contains 16 residues. Germline lookup yields CDR1 SGHTA and CDR2 FQGTGA. The CDR3, as DNA: TGTGCCAGCAGCTCCTCCCTACGGGGGTCGGGCGGGGAGCTGTTTTTT. Translated: CASSSSLRGSGGELFF.

The chain combines TRBV4-1 with TRBJ1-1, with 7 positions matching TRBD1. The germline gives CDR1 MGHRA, CDR2 YSYEKL. The CDR3 runs 15 residues. Trimming removed 4 bases from V and 10 bases from J; junction bases left unmatched: 15. The CDR3 here is CASSPQPGTAGVAFF. The CDR3 DNA follows: TGCGCCAGCAGCCCTCAGCCTGGGACAGCGGGGGTAGCTTTCTTT.

The CDR3 here is CASSVRGDGPQHF. The CDR3 DNA reads as TGTGCCAGCAGCGTAAGGGGGGATGGGCCCCAGCATTTT. The J gene is TRBJ1-5, the V gene TRBV27; tentative D call: TRBD1 (6 bases). Germline CDR1 MNHEY, CDR2 SMNVEV (reference sequence). The V and J ends lost 6 bases and 9 bases respectively, with 15 bases between them. This CDR3 has 13 amino acids.

This clonotype occurred a few times. This chain links TRBV13 with TRBJ2-2; 8 bases fit TRBD2. The CDR3 consists of 16 residues. In germline, CDR1 is PRHDT, CDR2 FYEKMQ (reference sequence). The J segment lost 0 bases and the V segment lost 4 bases, leaving 4 bases of the junction unmatched. CDR3 DNA: TGTGCCAGCAGCTCCCCCGGGAGGGCGAACACCGGGGAGCTGTTTTTT. This codes for CASSSPGRANTGELFF.

The rearrangement uses TRBV6-5 and TRBJ1-1, with D uncertain. The germline V and J ends were trimmed by 2 bases and 2 bases, with 12 bases remaining between them. The CDR3 contains 15 residues. The V gene's germline CDR1 is MNHEY and CDR2 SVGAGI. The CDR3 sequence is CASSYGEGGNTEAFF. DNA of the CDR3: TGTGCCAGCAGTTACGGCGAGGGCGGAAACACTGAAGCTTTCTTT.

This clonotype has just a few counts. The rearrangement uses TRBV20-1 and TRBJ2-1; D remains ambiguous. Germline CDR1 is DFQATT and CDR2 is SNEGSKA (reference sequence). CDR3 length: 14 residues. The germline V and J ends were trimmed by 3 bases and 4 bases, with 13 bases remaining between them. The CDR3 sequence is CSASPDPYYNEQFF. The CDR3 coding sequence is TGCAGTGCTAGCCCCGACCCCTATTACAATGAGCAGTTCTTC.

This clonotype was seen repeatedly, ten times or more. The V call is TRBV10-3, the J call TRBJ1-1; D possibly corresponds to TRBD1 (6 bases). Germline lookup yields CDR1 ENHRY and CDR2 SYGVKD. Trimming removed 5 bases at V and 1 base at J, with 8 bases between. This CDR3 comprises 13 residues. In DNA, the CDR3 is TGTGCCATCAGTCAACAGGGGAACACTGAAGCTTTCTTT. Translating gives CAISQQGNTEAFF.

The chain is built from TRBV5-1 and TRBJ1-5, with no clear D. CDR1 is SGHRS and CDR2 is YFSETQ in the germline V gene. The CDR3 is made up of 15 amino acids. V was pared by 5 bases and J by 6 bases, with 18 bases between. The CDR3 nucleotides read TGCGCCAGCAGTACCAGTGGGGAGGGTGGTCAGCCCCAGCATTTT. Translated, it gives CASSTSGEGGQPQHF.

This clonotype was seen a handful of times. The CDR3 spells CASIPTGSSYNEQFF. The DNA for the CDR3 is TGTGCCAGCATACCCACCGGGAGCTCCTACAATGAGCAGTTCTTC. This chain connects TRBV11-2 to TRBJ2-1; the D gene is possibly TRBD2 (6 bases). The V gene's germline CDR1 is SGHAT and CDR2 FQNNGV. Trimming removed 7 bases at V and 0 bases at J, with 13 bases between. The CDR3 runs to 15 residues.

V and J are TRBV5-5 and TRBJ2-6, with D unclear. The CDR3 spans 16 residues. In germline, CDR1 is SGHKS, CDR2 YYEKEE (reference sequence). V dropped 1 base and J dropped 2 bases, with 10 bases sitting between them. The CDR3 DNA sequence: TGTGCCAGCAGCTTGCGTCACACTCCTGGGGCCAACGTCCTGACTTTC. Amino acid sequence: CASSLRHTPGANVLTF.

This clonotype was found a few times. This chain uses TRBV30 with TRBJ1-1; D gene unclear. The V gene's germline CDR1 is GTSNPN and CDR2 SVGIG (reference sequence). The CDR3 has 13 amino acids. V lost 2 bases, J lost 1 base, and 8 bases lay in between. DNA of the CDR3: TGTGCCTGGAGTATCTCGAAGAACACTGAAGCTTTCTTT. This translates into CAWSISKNTEAFF.

This clonotype has a count of ten or more. CDR3 nucleotides: TGTGCCAGCAGTTTAAACACAGACTCCTACGAGCAGTACTTC. Residues: CASSLNTDSYEQYF. V is TRBV12-3 or TRBV12-4 and J is TRBJ2-7, with unresolved D. V shed 2 bases and J shed 0 bases, with 8 bases lying between them. The CDR3 loop spans 14 amino acids.